This T cell receptor (beta chain) was retrieved from a study of OX40 agonist ivuxolimab in advanced cancers. Study-wide background: Ivuxolimab, an antibody that agonizes OX40 (CD134), was administered to the patients. Partial responses, seen in three patients, involved one hepatocellular carcinoma and two cutaneous melanomas. Patients with prior anti-PD-1, anti-PD-L1 or anti-CTLA-4 therapy were eligible; about 41% had some.

Using immunoSEQ multiplex PCR, the repertoire was profiled, and TCRdb retains in-frame clones only, with some absent. This table has some 80,000 clones, around nine tenths appearing once. Findings of the study overall: The mean number of expanded clones was higher in CD8+ T cells than in CD4+.

With regard to this clone: Its antigen is currently unknown.

Trimming at V came to 4 bases and at J to 4 bases, leaving 2 bases not matched to a gene. In germline, CDR1 is MNHEY, CDR2 SMNVEV (reference sequence). The CDR3 runs to 15 residues. The starting material was CD4+ or CD8+ T cells sorted from blood, obtained in a trial of the OX40 agonist ivuxolimab. This clonotype was obtained from an adult with an advanced solid tumor such as melanoma, head and neck, liver or kidney cancer. V is TRBV27 and J is TRBJ2-1; 12 bases are shared with TRBD1. CDR3 nucleotide sequence: TGTGCCAGCAGTTGGGACAGGGGGCTTTACAATGAGCAGTTCTTC. Translation gives CASSWDRGLYNEQFF.